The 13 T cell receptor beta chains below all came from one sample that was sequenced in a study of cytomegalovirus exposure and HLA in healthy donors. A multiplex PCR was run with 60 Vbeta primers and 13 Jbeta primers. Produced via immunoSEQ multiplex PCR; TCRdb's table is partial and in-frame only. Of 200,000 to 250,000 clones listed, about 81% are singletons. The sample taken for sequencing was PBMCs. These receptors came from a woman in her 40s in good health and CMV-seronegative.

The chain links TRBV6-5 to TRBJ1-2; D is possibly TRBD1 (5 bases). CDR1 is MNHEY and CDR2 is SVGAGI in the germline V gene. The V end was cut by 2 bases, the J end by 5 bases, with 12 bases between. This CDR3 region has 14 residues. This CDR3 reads CASSYAGPGYGYTF. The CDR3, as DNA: TGTGCCAGCAGTTACGCGGGGCCGGGGTATGGCTACACCTTC.

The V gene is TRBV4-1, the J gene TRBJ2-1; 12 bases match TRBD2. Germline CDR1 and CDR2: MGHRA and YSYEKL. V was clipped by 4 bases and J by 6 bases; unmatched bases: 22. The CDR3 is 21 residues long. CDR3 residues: CASSRRGGRDATSGSSNEQFF. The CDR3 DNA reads TGCGCCAGCAGCCGACGGGGAGGAAGGGACGCGACTAGCGGGAGTTCCAATGAGCAGTTCTTC.

In nucleotides, the CDR3 is TGCAGCGTTTTGCGGGAGACTATCACCGGGGAGCTGTTTTTT. This codes for CSVLRETITGELFF. The J gene is TRBJ2-2, the V gene TRBV29-1, with TRBD2 matching over 7 bases. The CDR3 length is 14 residues. Germline CDR1 and CDR2: SQVTM and ANQGSEA. Losses at the gene ends were 5 bases for V and 4 bases for J; bases not matched to a gene: 7.

CDR3 protein: CASSLIPGGYQETQYF. CDR3 nucleotide sequence: TGTGCCAGCAGCTTAATTCCAGGGGGATACCAAGAGACCCAGTACTTC. V is TRBV7-3 and J is TRBJ2-5; TRBD1 agrees at 7 bases. V lost 1 base to trimming and J lost 0 bases; unmatched junction nucleotides: 5. The CDR3 is made up of 16 amino acids. Looked up from germline, CDR1 is SGHTA and CDR2 is FQGTGA.

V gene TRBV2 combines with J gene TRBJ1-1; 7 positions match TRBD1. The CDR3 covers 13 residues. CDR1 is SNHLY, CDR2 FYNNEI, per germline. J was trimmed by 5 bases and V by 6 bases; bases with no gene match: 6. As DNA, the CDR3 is TGTGCCAGCAGCCAGGACAGGAGGACTGAAGCTTTCTTT. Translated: CASSQDRRTEAFF.

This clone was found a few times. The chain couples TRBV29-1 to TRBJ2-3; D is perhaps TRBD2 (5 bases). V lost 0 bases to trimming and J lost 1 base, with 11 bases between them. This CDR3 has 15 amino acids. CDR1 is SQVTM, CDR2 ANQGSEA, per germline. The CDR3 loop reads CSVEDRGRRTDTQYF. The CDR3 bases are TGCAGCGTTGAAGATCGAGGGCGGCGCACAGATACGCAGTATTTT.

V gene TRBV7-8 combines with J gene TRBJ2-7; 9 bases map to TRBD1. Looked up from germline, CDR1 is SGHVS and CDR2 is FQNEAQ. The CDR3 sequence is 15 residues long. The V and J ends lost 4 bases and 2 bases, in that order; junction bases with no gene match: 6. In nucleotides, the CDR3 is TGTGCCAGCAGCTGGGCCGGGACAGGGACCTACGAGCAGTACTTC. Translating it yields CASSWAGTGTYEQYF.

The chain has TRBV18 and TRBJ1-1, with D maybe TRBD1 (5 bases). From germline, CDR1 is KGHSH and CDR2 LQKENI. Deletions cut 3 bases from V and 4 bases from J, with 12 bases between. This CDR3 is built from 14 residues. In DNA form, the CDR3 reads TGTGCCAGCTCACCGGCGGGGGTTAGCACTGAAGCTTTCTTT. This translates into CASSPAGVSTEAFF.

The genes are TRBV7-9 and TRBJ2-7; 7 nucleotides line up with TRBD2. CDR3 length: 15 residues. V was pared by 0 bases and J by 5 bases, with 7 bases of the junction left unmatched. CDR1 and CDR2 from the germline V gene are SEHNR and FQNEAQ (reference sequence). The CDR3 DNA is TGTGCCAGCAGCTTAGCTAGAGGACTAGTCGACGAGCAGTACTTC. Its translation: CASSLARGLVDEQYF.

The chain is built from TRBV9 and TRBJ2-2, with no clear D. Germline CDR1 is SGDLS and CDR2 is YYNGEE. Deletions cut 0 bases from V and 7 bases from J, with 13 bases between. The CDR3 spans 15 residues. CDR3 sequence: CASSVDPGLVGELFF. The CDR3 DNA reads TGTGCCAGCAGCGTAGATCCCGGGTTGGTCGGGGAGCTGTTTTTT.

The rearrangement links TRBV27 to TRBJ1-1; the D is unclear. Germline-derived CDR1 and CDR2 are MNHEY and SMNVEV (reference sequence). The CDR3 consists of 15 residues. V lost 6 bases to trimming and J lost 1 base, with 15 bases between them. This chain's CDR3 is CASSSTLGQNTEAFF. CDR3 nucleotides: TGTGCCAGCAGCAGCACACTAGGGCAGAACACTGAAGCTTTCTTT.

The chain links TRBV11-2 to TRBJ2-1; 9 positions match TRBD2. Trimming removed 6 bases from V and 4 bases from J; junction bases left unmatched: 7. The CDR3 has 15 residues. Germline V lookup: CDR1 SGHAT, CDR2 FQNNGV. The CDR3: CASSPGTSTYNEQFF. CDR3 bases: TGTGCCAGCAGTCCGGGGACTAGCACGTACAATGAGCAGTTCTTC.

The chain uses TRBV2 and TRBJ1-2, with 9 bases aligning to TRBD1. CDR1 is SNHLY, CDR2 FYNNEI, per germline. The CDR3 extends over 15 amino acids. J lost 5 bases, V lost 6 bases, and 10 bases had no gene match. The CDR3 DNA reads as TGTGCCAGCAGAGCCGGGACAGGGATCAAATATGGCTACACCTTC. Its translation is CASRAGTGIKYGYTF.